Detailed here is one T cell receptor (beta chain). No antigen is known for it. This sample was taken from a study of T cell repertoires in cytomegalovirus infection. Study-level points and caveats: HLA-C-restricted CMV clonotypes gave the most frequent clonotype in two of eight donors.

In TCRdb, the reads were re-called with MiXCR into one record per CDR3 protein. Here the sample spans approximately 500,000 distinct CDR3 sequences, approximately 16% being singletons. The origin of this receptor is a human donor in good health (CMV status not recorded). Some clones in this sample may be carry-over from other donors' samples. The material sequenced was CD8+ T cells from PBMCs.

CDR3 in amino acids: CASSMGLVTQETQYF. CDR3 DNA: TGTGCCAGCAGTATGGGACTAGTCACACAAGAGACCCAGTACTTC. The V gene is TRBV14, the J gene TRBJ2-5; 8 nucleotides match TRBD2. This CDR3 is built from 15 residues. Germline loops: CDR1 SGHDN, CDR2 FVKESK. Germline trimming cut 6 bases from V and 2 bases from J; bases unmatched to any gene: 8.